Presented here are 4 T cell receptor beta chains from one specimen sequenced in a study of shared clonotypes between healthy human individuals. Sequencing used immunoSEQ multiplex PCR; TCRdb keeps in-frame clones, though not all of them. The sample shows nearly 500,000 clones, about three quarters of them seen only once. Input material: PBMCs. The receptors here all came from a woman aged 40 to 50 in good health. Some clones in this sample may be carry-over from other donors' samples.

The J gene is TRBJ2-1, the V gene TRBV28; 8 positions agree with TRBD2. CDR1 and CDR2 from the germline V gene are MDHEN and SYDVKM. Germline trimming cut 3 bases from V and 13 bases from J; bases unmatched to any gene: 11. The CDR3 contains 14 residues. In DNA, the CDR3 is TGTGCCAGCAGTTTGCACACTAGCGGAATAATCCAGTTCTTC. It encodes CASSLHTSGIIQFF.

In its sample, this clone was seen a few times. One end of the junction fails to match germline, which may point to a read error. In the same sample, other DNA sequences code for this CDR3. The chain employs TRBV10-2 and TRBJ2-2; the match to TRBD1 covers 9 bases. Per germline, CDR1 WSHSY and CDR2 SAAADI. The CDR3 loop spans 15 amino acids. The CDR3 sequence: CASSDGTGRTGELFF. For the CDR3, the DNA is TGCGCCAGCAGTGACGGGACAGGGAGGACCGGGGAGCTGTTTTTC.

This clone appeared a few times. The V gene is TRBV5-1, the J gene TRBJ2-1, with 8 positions matching TRBD2. The germline V gene has CDR1 SGHRS and CDR2 YFSETQ. J was trimmed by 4 bases and V by 4 bases; bases with no gene match: 4. The CDR3 contains 14 residues. The CDR3 protein is CASSPGTSYNEQFF. DNA for the CDR3: TGCGCCAGCAGCCCCGGGACTAGTTACAATGAGCAGTTCTTC.

This clone was recorded only once. CDR3: CAISDVKRGGDYEQYF. The CDR3 bases are TGTGCCATCAGTGACGTTAAGCGTGGCGGAGACTACGAGCAGTACTTC. The chain recombines TRBV10-3 with TRBJ2-7; D remains unclear. From germline, CDR1 is ENHRY and CDR2 SYGVKD. CDR3 length equals 16 residues. V gave up 3 bases and J gave up 3 bases, with 18 bases separating them.